The rows below give T cell receptor beta chains drawn from one sample of a study of CD8+ T cells in alopecia areata. Profiling relied on immunoSEQ multiplex PCR, and the TCRdb table lists in-frame clones only, not all of them. This table holds about 200,000 clones, 50% to 65% found once. Here the sequenced sample was CD4+ T cells sorted from blood, taken at week 0. These receptors were collected from a human donor with alopecia areata. Each CDR3 is given with its conserved first and last residue. The D gene is left open where the match is weak. Clone size is not always given. Where it is, it says once, few, many or a class for expanded clones.

few	TRBV11-3	TRBD2	TRBJ2-1	CASSLDQTSSYNEQFF	TGTGCCAGCAGCTTAGACCAGACTAGCAGCTACAATGAGCAGTTCTTC
few	TRBV29-1	-	TRBJ2-7	CSVVVLQAYEQYF	TGCAGCGTTGTAGTGTTGCAAGCCTACGAGCAGTACTTC
-	TRBV5-1	TRBD1	TRBJ2-5	CASSLGTGKETQYF	TGCGCCAGCAGCTTGGGGACAGGGAAAGAGACCCAGTACTTC
-	TRBV6-5	-	TRBJ2-6	CASRTVVSGANVLTF	TGTGCCAGCCGGACAGTTGTCTCTGGGGCCAACGTCCTGACTTTC
-	TRBV4-2	-	TRBJ2-5	CASSRTRGETQYF	TGTGCCAGCAGCCGTACCCGTGGAGAGACCCAGTACTTC
few	TRBV19	-	TRBJ2-2	CASRKGQVETGELFF	TGTGCCAGTAGAAAGGGGCAAGTAGAAACCGGGGAGCTGTTTTTT
-	TRBV5-1	TRBD1	TRBJ2-2	CASRAGGVNTGELFF	TGCGCCAGCCGGGCAGGGGGCGTGAACACCGGGGAGCTGTTTTTT
-	TRBV19	-	TRBJ1-5	CASSIGARSNQPQHF	TGTGCCAGTAGTATTGGGGCACGGAGCAATCAGCCCCAGCATTTT
few	TRBV9	TRBD1	TRBJ1-1	CASSDLQGARNTEAFF	TGTGCCAGCAGCGACCTACAGGGGGCTAGGAACACTGAAGCTTTCTTT
-	TRBV2	-	TRBJ1-5	CASRQELNQPQHF	TGTGCCAGCAGGCAGGAGCTTAATCAGCCCCAGCATTTT
-	TRBV7-9	-	TRBJ1-3	CASSSIKGRSGNTIYF	TGTGCCAGCAGCTCAATAAAGGGCCGCTCTGGAAACACCATATATTTT
-	TRBV10-3	-	TRBJ2-7	CAIQAQISYEQYF	TGTGCCATCCAGGCGCAGATCTCCTACGAGCAGTACTTC
-	TRBV18	-	TRBJ1-1	CASSPPVNTEAFF	TGTGCCAGCTCACCACCCGTGAACACTGAAGCTTTCTTT
many	TRBV6-6	-	TRBJ1-5	CASSPPGPHQPQHF	TGTGCCAGCAGCCCACCGGGGCCCCATCAGCCCCAGCATTTT
-	TRBV7-9	-	TRBJ2-2	CASSRQGLNTGELFF	TGTGCCAGCAGCCGACAGGGACTGAACACCGGGGAGCTGTTTTTT
-	TRBV5-6	TRBD1	TRBJ1-2	CASSLRRGSYGYTF	TGTGCCAGCAGCCTACGCAGGGGGAGCTATGGCTACACCTTC
-	TRBV25-1	-	TRBJ2-7	CASSVGPLYEQYF	TGTGCCAGCAGTGTAGGGCCCCTCTACGAGCAGTACTTC
-	TRBV11-2	-	TRBJ1-5	CASSVQLNQPQHF	TGTGCCAGCAGCGTACAGCTAAATCAGCCCCAGCATTTT
-	TRBV7-2	-	TRBJ1-6	CASSSPTTGSPLHF	TGTGCCAGCAGCTCACCGACGACGGGGTCACCCCTCCACTTT
-	TRBV4-1	-	TRBJ2-6	CASSHAVGANVLTF	TGCGCCAGCAGCCATGCAGTAGGGGCCAACGTCCTGACTTTC
-	TRBV5-1	TRBD2	TRBJ2-7	CASSSLAGATYEQYF	TGCGCCAGCAGTTCACTAGCGGGAGCTACCTACGAGCAGTACTTC
once	TRBV5-1	TRBD1	TRBJ2-6	CASSRLGQGNGANVLTF	TGCGCCAGCAGCCGCTTAGGACAGGGGAATGGGGCCAACGTCCTGACTTTC
few	TRBV6-6	TRBD1	TRBJ2-2	CASSYDRAGELFF	TGTGCCAGCAGTTACGACAGGGCCGGGGAGCTGTTTTTT
few	TRBV2	-	TRBJ2-7	CASSVSRGSYEQYF	TGTGCCAGCAGTGTATCGAGGGGCTCCTACGAGCAGTACTTC
few	TRBV2	TRBD1	TRBJ2-1	CASSEAGGYNEQFF	TGTGCCAGCAGTGAGGCAGGGGGCTACAATGAGCAGTTCTTC
-	TRBV30	-	TRBJ2-3	CAWYGGTGQYF	TGTGCCTGGTACGGCGGGACTGGCCAGTATTTT
-	TRBV30	-	TRBJ1-2	CAWRGRENYGYTF	TGTGCCTGGAGGGGGCGTGAGAACTATGGCTACACCTTC
-	TRBV9	TRBD2	TRBJ2-7	CASSVGLAEGTYEQYF	TGTGCCAGCAGCGTAGGACTAGCGGAGGGGACCTACGAGCAGTACTTC
once	TRBV6-5	TRBD1	TRBJ1-1	CASGQGTEAFF	TGTGCCAGCGGACAGGGGACTGAAGCTTTCTTT
-	TRBV27	-	TRBJ1-6	CATRLDGGSPLHF	TGTGCCACCCGCCTAGATGGTGGTTCACCCCTCCACTTT
once	TRBV5-6	-	TRBJ1-1	CASSHTQNTEAFF	TGTGCCAGCAGCCACACCCAGAACACTGAAGCTTTCTTT
-	TRBV29-1	-	TRBJ2-6	CSVEDPWKSGANVLTF	TGCAGCGTTGAAGATCCATGGAAATCTGGGGCCAACGTCCTGACTTTC
-	TRBV6-5	TRBD1	TRBJ1-1	CATCDRVNTEAFF	TGTGCCACCTGTGACAGGGTAAACACTGAAGCTTTCTTT
-	TRBV30	TRBD2	TRBJ2-2	CAWSSGGSFTGELFF	TGTGCCTGGAGCAGCGGGGGGAGCTTCACCGGGGAGCTGTTTTTT
-	TRBV4-1	-	TRBJ2-7	CASSQDRDIEQYF	TGCGCCAGCAGCCAAGATAGGGACATAGAGCAGTACTTC
few	TRBV19	TRBD1	TRBJ1-4	CASSPGQGGGKLFF	TGTGCCAGTAGCCCCGGACAGGGAGGAGGAAAACTGTTTTTT
-	TRBV5-4	-	TRBJ2-6	CASSDPTGANVLTF	TGTGCCAGCAGCGACCCGACTGGGGCCAACGTCCTGACTTTC
-	TRBV7-2	TRBD2	TRBJ2-3	CASSLVAGDTDTQYF	TGTGCCAGCAGCTTAGTTGCGGGGGACACAGATACGCAGTATTTT
few	TRBV30	TRBD1	TRBJ1-2	CAWSLGQRYGYTF	TGTGCCTGGAGTCTGGGACAGCGCTATGGCTACACCTTC
-	TRBV6-5	TRBD1	TRBJ1-2	CASKTGGIYGYTF	TGTGCCAGCAAGACAGGGGGCATCTATGGCTACACCTTC
-	TRBV30	-	TRBJ1-2	CAWSPTGGRMDYGYTF	TGTGCCTGGAGCCCCACGGGGGGGCGTATGGACTATGGCTACACCTTC
-	TRBV18	-	TRBJ1-2	CASSPPGHVPNYGYTF	TGTGCCAGCTCACCACCTGGCCATGTTCCTAACTATGGCTACACCTTC
-	TRBV11-2	TRBD1	TRBJ1-1	CASSSDGWDRGSYTEAFF	TGTGCCAGCAGCTCTGACGGGTGGGACAGGGGGTCTTACACTGAAGCTTTCTTT
-	TRBV5-4	TRBD1	TRBJ1-5	CASSQFPTGRNNQPQHF	TGTGCCAGCAGCCAGTTCCCGACAGGGAGGAACAATCAGCCCCAGCATTTT
-	TRBV5-1	-	TRBJ2-2	CASFASGLRDTGELFF	TGCGCCAGCTTTGCCTCCGGGTTGAGGGATACCGGGGAGCTGTTTTTT
-	TRBV7-2	-	TRBJ2-3	CASSLRTSTDTQYF	TGTGCCAGCAGCCTTAGGACGAGTACAGATACGCAGTATTTT
-	TRBV11-2	-	TRBJ2-3	CASSPPGFDTQYF	TGTGCCAGCAGCCCTCCTGGGTTCGATACGCAGTATTTT
-	TRBV18	TRBD2	TRBJ2-7	CASSPGGDVPYEQYF	TGTGCCAGCTCACCTGGGGGGGACGTCCCCTACGAGCAGTACTTC
-	TRBV5-6	-	TRBJ1-2	CASSLAGIRRGYTF	TGTGCCAGCAGCCTCGCGGGCATCCGTAGAGGCTACACCTTC
-	TRBV6-6	TRBD1	TRBJ1-2	CASSRDSIYGYTF	TGTGCCAGCAGCAGGGACAGCATTTATGGCTACACCTTC
few	TRBV19	TRBD2	TRBJ2-3	CATGTSREADTQYF	TGTGCCACCGGGACTAGTAGGGAGGCAGATACGCAGTATTTT
-	TRBV28	-	TRBJ2-6	CASRFSGANVLTF	TGTGCCAGCAGATTCTCTGGGGCCAACGTCCTGACTTTC
once	TRBV9	-	TRBJ2-7	CASSPRTGYEQYF	TGTGCCAGCAGCCCCCGTACGGGGTACGAGCAGTACTTC